This T cell receptor beta chain emerged from a study of Graves' ophthalmopathy and Graves' hyperthyroidism. This clonotype was seen ten or more times. RNA transcripts yielded amplified TCR beta CDR3 regions. RT-PCR with HTBI primers came first, then second-round multiplex PCR. TCRdb re-analysed the multiplex PCR reads in MiXCR, keeping a single row per CDR3 protein. The sample contains a few hundred thousand distinct CDR3 sequences, 15% to 17% of which appear only once. Unmatched junction bases numbered 10, after V lost 2 bases and J lost 11 bases. The CDR3 is 14 residues long. Per germline, CDR1 SGHNT and CDR2 YENEEA.

The source of this sequence is a woman aged 18-29 years with stable Graves' hyperthyroidism. Sequences were obtained from peripheral blood. The rearrangement joins TRBV11-3 to TRBJ2-5; 8 bases match TRBD2. The CDR3 DNA reads TGTGCCAGCAGCTTAATCAGGTCCAGCGGGGGACAGTACTTC. It encodes CASSLIRSSGGQYF.